The present T cell receptor (beta chain) was sequenced within a study of T cell responses to AZD1222 COVID-19 vaccine. Findings and caveats of the study: Repertoire sampling was restricted to post-peak T cell response timepoints. AZD1222 recipients seropositive at baseline numbered only 5 or 6. Clonal diversity was possibly underestimated; the donors were predominantly white British and more often female.

Libraries were prepared by immunoSEQ multiplex PCR; TCRdb keeps only in-frame clonotypes and omits some of them. The sample has about 140,000 clones, and its top ten clones hold 2% to 2.5%. CDR1 is MNHEY, CDR2 SVGAGI, per germline. After removal of 5 bases from V and 4 bases from J, the junction contained 8 bases not matched to a gene. The CDR3 runs to 14 residues. Turning to this clone: Its target is unknown.

V usage is TRBV6-5 and J usage is TRBJ2-7; TRBD1 matches 7 bases. Sequencing input: peripheral blood. This receptor was obtained from an adult in good health. As DNA, the CDR3 is TGTGCCAGCAGTCCCGATCAACAGGGGTACGAGCAGTACTTC. This sequence encodes CASSPDQQGYEQYF.